The clone carrying this T cell receptor (beta chain) was seen a handful of times. Study members were between about 18 and 95 years old and lived in fewer than 30 US regions. During the 2 weeks before they entered the study, exposed participants had met someone with a PCR-confirmed or clinician-diagnosed COVID-19 case. This entry comes from a study of blood T cell repertoires in COVID-19. Study details: T cells, B-cell-depleted T cells, or PBMCs provided the cDNA or gDNA that served as material.

Authors' analysis steps: Estimation of nucleated cell counts relied on the amplification of reference gene primers. Profiled with immunoSEQ multiplex PCR; TCRdb holds only in-frame clones, not every one. Clone size and V and J calls were adopted from that table, with D and trimming inferred from the DNA. This sample has 200,000 to 250,000 clones, with 83% found just once. Trimming shortened V by 5 bases and J by 10 bases, and 9 bases separated the two germline ends. The CDR3 consists of 9 residues. The germline gives CDR1 GTSNPN, CDR2 SVGIG (reference sequence). This TCR derives from a woman between 50 and 59 years old who had been exposed to COVID-19. The sample was PBMCs or T cells enriched from blood (not recorded which). This chain connects TRBV30 to TRBJ2-7; D remains unclear. CDR3 sequence reads: CAWSVEQYF. CDR3 nucleotide sequence: TGTGCCTGGTCAGTCGAACAGTACTTC.